This T cell receptor (beta chain) comes out of a study of blood T cell repertoires in COVID-19. Study details: Sample material is recorded as cDNA or gDNA derived from T cells, B-cell-depleted T cells, or PBMCs.

This CDR3 has 13 residues. CDR1 LNHDA and CDR2 SQIVND come from the germline V gene (reference sequence). V shed 3 bases and J shed 5 bases, with 11 bases lying between them. The sample holds a few counts of this clone. Authors' data handling: Cell counts per sample came from amplifying reference gene primers. Only in-frame clones appear in the TCRdb table, and some are missing; sequencing was by immunoSEQ multiplex PCR. Clone size and V and J calls were adopted from that table, with D and trimming inferred from the DNA. The table lists some 120,000 clones, about 86% of them singletons. Specimen: peripheral blood. The source of this sequence is a woman aged 45-65 years with acute or convalescent COVID-19. The rearrangement links TRBV19 to TRBJ2-7, with a tentative D call TRBD1 (5 bases). DNA for the CDR3: TGTGCCAGTAGTATTTGGGGCAGAGACGAGCAGTACTTC. The encoded protein is CASSIWGRDEQYF.